This T cell receptor (beta chain) was observed in a study of regulatory T cells in long-lasting Graves disease. Notes on the study in general: Samples came from peripheral blood alone, without thyroid tissue. Persistent Graves' patients had lower TCR diversity than newly diagnosed ones.

Arm-PCR of CDR3 regions and iRepertoire HTBI primers were the basis on which TCR beta libraries were built. TCRdb processed the multiplex PCR reads anew with MiXCR; each CDR3 protein has one entry. The repertoire includes approximately 230,000 distinct CDR3 sequences, around 18% of them detected once, and around 20% sits in the top ten. Germline loops: CDR1 MRHNA, CDR2 SNTAGT. The CDR3 extends over 13 amino acids. V was clipped by 4 bases and J by 3 bases, with 6 bases between them. As regards this clonotype: The antigen remains unidentified.

Sample time point: newly diagnosed GD, antithyroid drugs for less than 3 months. Scientists built the TCR library using RNA that was extracted from PBMCs. The patients were drawn from one endocrinology department in Xi'an, China. The sample in question was peripheral blood mononuclear cells (PBMCs), obtained at new diagnosis, from a patient treated with antithyroid drugs. The rearrangement uses TRBV6-4 and TRBJ2-2; D might be TRBD2 (6 bases). This clonotype originated in a female donor with Graves disease. CDR3 DNA sequence: TGTGCCAGCAGTGGGGACTACACCGGGGAGCTGTTTTTT. Translating gives CASSGDYTGELFF.